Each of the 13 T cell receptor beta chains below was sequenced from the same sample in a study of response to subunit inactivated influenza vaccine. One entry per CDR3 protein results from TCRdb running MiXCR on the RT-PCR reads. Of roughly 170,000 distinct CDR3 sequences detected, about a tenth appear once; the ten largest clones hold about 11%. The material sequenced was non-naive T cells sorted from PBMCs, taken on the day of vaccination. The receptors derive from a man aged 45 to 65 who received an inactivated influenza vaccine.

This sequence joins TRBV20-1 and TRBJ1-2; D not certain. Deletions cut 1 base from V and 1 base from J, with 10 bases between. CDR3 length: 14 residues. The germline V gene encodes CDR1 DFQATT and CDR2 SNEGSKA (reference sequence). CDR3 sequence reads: CSARGASLNYGYTF. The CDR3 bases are TGCAGTGCTAGAGGGGCCAGCCTTAACTATGGCTACACCTTC.

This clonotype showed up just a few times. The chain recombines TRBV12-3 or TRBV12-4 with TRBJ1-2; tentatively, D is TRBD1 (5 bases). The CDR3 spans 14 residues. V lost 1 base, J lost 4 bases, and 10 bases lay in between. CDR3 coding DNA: TGTGCCAGCAGTTTAGGGGGACTGACCTATGGCTACACCTTC. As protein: CASSLGGLTYGYTF.

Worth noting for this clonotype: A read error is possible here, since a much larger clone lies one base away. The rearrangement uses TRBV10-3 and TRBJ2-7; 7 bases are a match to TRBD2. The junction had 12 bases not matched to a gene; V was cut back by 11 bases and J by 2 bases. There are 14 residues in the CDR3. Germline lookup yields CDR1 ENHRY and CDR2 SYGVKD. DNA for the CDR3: TGTGCCGTCCGGGGGGAGCGGGAAACCTACGAGCAGTACTTC. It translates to CAVRGERETYEQYF.

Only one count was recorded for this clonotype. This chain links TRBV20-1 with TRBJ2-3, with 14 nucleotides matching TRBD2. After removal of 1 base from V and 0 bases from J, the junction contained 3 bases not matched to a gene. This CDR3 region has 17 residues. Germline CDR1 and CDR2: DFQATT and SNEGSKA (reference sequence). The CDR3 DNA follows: TGCAGTGCTAGAGGGGGACTAGCGGGAGCTAGCACAGATACGCAGTATTTT. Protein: CSARGGLAGASTDTQYF.

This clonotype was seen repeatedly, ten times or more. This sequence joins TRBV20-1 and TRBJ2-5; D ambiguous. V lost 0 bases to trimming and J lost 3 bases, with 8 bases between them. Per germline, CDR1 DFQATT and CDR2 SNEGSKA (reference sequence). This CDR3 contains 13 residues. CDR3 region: CSARDNLKETQYF. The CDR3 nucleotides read TGCAGTGCTAGAGATAATTTAAAAGAGACCCAGTACTTC.

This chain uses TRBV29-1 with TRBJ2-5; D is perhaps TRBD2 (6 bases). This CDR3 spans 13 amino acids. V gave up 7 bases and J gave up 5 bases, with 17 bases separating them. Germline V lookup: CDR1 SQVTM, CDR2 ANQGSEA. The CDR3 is CSAYLGSGETQYF. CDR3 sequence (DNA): TGCAGCGCCTATTTGGGGAGCGGGGAGACCCAGTACTTC.

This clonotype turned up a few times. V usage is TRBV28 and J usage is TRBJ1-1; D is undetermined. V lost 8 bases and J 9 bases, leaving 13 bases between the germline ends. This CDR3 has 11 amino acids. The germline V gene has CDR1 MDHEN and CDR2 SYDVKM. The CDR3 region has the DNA TGTGCCAGCCTCCTGGAGGGAAAAGCTTTCTTT. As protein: CASLLEGKAFF.

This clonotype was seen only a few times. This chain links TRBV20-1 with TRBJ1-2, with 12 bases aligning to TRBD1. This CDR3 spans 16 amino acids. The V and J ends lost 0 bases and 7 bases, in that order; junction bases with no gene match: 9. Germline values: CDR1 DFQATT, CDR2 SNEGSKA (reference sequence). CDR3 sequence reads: CSAREGTGGALGGYTF. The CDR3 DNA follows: TGCAGTGCTAGAGAGGGGACAGGGGGCGCGTTGGGTGGCTACACCTTC.

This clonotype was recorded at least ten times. The DNA of the CDR3 is TGTGCCTGGAGTGTAGGTGGGATCTATGGCTACACCTTC. Translating it yields CAWSVGGIYGYTF. V usage is TRBV30 and J usage is TRBJ1-2; D gene ambiguous. V lost 0 bases, J lost 4 bases, and 9 bases lay in between. Germline V gene sequence: CDR1 GTSNPN, CDR2 SVGIG (reference sequence). The CDR3 extends over 13 amino acids.

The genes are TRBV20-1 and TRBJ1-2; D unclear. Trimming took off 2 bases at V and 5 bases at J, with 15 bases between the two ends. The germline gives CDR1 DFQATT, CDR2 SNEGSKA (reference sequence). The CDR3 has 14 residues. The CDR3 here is CSARSTPRQYGYTF. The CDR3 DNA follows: TGCAGTGCTAGAAGTACACCTCGGCAGTATGGCTACACCTTC.

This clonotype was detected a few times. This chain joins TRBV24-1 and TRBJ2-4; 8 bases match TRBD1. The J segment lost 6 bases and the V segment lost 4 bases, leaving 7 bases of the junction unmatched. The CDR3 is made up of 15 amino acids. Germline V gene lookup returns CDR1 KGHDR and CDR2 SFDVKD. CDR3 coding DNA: TGTGCCACCAGTGAGTCCTGGACAGGGAGAAACATTCAGTACTTC. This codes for CATSESWTGRNIQYF.

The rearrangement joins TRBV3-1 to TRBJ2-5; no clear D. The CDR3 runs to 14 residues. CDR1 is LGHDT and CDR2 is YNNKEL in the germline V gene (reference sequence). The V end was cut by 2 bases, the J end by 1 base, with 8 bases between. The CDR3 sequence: CASSQHSVQETQYF. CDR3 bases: TGTGCCAGCAGCCAACACAGTGTCCAAGAGACCCAGTACTTC.

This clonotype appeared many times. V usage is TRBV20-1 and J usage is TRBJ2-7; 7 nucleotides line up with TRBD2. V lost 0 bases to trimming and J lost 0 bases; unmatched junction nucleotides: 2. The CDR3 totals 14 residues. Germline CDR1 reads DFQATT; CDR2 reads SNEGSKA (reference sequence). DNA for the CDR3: TGCAGTGCTAGAGATTGGGGGGGCTCCTACGAGCAGTACTTC. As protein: CSARDWGGSYEQYF.